This TCR beta chain was identified in a study of Graves' ophthalmopathy and Graves' hyperthyroidism. The starting material, over 8.5 ml of fresh peripheral blood, provided the PBMCs. This clonotype was counted ten times or more. Its antigen is not known. Points from the study as a whole: In predicting ophthalmopathy progression, the model reached approximately 71% sensitivity and 72% to 85% specificity.

Trimming at V came to 9 bases and at J to 4 bases, leaving 14 bases not matched to a gene. This CDR3 has 15 amino acids. The V gene's germline CDR1 is PRHDT and CDR2 FYEKMQ (reference sequence). RNA transcripts yielded amplified TCR beta CDR3 regions. HTBI primers were employed in first-round RT-PCR, then a second-round multiplex PCR followed. TCRdb used MiXCR to reprocess the multiplex PCR reads, holding one entry per CDR3 protein. This table has almost 400,000 distinct CDR3 sequences, around 19% appearing once. Sequencing used peripheral blood. The V and J genes are TRBV13 and TRBJ2-7, with TRBD2 identical over 8 bases. This sequence was found in a woman aged 18-29 years with Graves' ophthalmopathy. Written as DNA, the CDR3 is TGTGCCAGTACCTCCCACCGGGAGGGAATATACGAGCAGTACTTC. This codes for CASTSHREGIYEQYF.